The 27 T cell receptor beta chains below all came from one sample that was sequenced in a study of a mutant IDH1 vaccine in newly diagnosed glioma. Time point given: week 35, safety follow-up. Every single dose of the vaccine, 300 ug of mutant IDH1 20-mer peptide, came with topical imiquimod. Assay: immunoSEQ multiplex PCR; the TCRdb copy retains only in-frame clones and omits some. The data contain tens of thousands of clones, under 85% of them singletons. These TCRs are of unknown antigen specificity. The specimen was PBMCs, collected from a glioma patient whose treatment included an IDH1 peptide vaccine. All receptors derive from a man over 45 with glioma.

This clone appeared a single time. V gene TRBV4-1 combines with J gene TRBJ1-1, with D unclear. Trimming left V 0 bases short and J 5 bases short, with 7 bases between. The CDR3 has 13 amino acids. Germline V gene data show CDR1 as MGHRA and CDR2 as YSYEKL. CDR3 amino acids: CASSQDIRTEAFF. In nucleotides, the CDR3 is TGCGCCAGCAGCCAAGATATTAGGACTGAAGCTTTCTTT.

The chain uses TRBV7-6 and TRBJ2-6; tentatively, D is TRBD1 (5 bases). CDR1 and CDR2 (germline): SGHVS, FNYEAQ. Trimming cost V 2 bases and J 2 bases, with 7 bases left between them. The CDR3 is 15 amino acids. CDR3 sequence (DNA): TGTGCCAGCAGCTTAACCAGGGCTGGGGCCAACGTCCTGACTTTC. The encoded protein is CASSLTRAGANVLTF.

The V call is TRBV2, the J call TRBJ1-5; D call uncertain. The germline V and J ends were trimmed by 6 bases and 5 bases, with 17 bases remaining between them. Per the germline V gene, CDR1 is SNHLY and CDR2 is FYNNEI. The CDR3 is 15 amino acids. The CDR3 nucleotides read TGTGCCAGCAGCGGAGGACCGGTGTCATATCAGCCCCAGCATTTT. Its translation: CASSGGPVSYQPQHF.

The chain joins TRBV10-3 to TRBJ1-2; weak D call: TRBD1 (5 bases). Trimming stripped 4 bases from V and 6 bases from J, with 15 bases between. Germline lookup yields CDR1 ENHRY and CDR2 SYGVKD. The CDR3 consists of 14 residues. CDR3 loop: CAISGTRDDNGYTF. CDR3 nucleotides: TGTGCCATCAGTGGGACCCGGGACGACAATGGCTACACCTTC.

This chain's CDR3 is CASSVESSWIGTEAFF. Here the CDR3 DNA reads TGTGCCAGCAGCGTAGAGTCCTCTTGGATAGGTACTGAAGCTTTCTTT. This sequence joins TRBV9 and TRBJ1-1; D not resolved. Trimming pared 0 bases from V and 5 bases from J, leaving 17 bases between. This CDR3 is built from 16 residues. Germline CDR1 SGDLS, CDR2 YYNGEE.

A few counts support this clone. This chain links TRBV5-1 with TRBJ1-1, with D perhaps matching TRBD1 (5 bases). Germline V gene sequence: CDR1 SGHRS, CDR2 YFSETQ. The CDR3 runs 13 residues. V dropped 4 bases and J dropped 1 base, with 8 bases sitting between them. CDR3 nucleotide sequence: TGCGCCAGCAGCCGGGGCACGAACACTGAAGCTTTCTTT. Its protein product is CASSRGTNTEAFF.

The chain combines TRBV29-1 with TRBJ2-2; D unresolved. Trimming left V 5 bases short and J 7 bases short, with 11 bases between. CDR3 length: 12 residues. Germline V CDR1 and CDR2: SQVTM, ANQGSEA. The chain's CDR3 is CSVRPNGGELFF. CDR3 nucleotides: TGCAGCGTTAGACCGAACGGCGGGGAGCTGTTTTTT.

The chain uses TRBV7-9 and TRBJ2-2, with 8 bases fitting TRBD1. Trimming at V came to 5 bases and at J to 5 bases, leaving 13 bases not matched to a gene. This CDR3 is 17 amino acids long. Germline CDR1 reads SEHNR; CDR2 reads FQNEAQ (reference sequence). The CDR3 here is CASSGHRDRKLTGELFF. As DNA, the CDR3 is TGTGCCAGCAGCGGCCACCGGGACAGGAAGCTTACCGGGGAGCTGTTTTTT.

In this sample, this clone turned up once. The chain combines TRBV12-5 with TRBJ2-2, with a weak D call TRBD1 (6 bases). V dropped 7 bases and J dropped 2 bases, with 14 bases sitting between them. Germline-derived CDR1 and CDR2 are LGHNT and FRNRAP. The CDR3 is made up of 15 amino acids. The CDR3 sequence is CASALDRTNTGELFF. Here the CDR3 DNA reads TGTGCTAGTGCTTTAGACAGGACTAACACCGGGGAGCTGTTTTTT.

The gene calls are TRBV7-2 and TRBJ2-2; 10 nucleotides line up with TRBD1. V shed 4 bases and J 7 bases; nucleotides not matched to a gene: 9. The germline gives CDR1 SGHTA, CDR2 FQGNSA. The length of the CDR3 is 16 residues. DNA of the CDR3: TGTGCCAGCAGCTCCCAGACAGGGGGCTTTGGCGGGGAGCTGTTTTTT. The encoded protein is CASSSQTGGFGGELFF.

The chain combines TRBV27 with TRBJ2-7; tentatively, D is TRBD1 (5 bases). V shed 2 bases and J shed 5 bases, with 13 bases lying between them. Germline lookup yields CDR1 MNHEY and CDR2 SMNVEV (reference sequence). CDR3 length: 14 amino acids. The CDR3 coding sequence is TGTGCCAGCAGTTTAAAAAGGGGCCGCCACGAGCAGTACTTC. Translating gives CASSLKRGRHEQYF.

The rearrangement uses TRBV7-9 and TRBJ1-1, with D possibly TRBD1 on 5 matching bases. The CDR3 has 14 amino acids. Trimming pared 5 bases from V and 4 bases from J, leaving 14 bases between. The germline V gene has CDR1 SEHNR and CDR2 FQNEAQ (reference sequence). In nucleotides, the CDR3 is TGTGCCAGCAGCGCGCAGGGACGGGCCACTGAAGCTTTCTTT. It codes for CASSAQGRATEAFF.

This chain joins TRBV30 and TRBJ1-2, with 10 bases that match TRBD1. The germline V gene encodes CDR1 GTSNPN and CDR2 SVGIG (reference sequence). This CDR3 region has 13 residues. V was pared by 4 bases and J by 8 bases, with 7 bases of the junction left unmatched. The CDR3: CAWIGQGVEGYTF. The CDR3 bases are TGTGCCTGGATCGGACAGGGGGTAGAGGGCTACACCTTC.

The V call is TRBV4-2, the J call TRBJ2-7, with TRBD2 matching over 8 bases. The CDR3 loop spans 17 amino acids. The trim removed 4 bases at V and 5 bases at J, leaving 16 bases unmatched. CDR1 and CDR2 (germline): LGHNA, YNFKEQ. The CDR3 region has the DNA TGTGCCAGCAGCCCCTTAGGCGGGACTAGGAGGTTCCACGAGCAGTACTTC. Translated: CASSPLGGTRRFHEQYF.

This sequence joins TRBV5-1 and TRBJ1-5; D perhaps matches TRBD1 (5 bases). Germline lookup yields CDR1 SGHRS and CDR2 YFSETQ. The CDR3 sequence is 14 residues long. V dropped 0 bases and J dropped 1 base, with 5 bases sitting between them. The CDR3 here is CASSLGQSNQPQHF. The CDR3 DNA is TGCGCCAGCAGCTTGGGACAGAGCAATCAGCCCCAGCATTTT.

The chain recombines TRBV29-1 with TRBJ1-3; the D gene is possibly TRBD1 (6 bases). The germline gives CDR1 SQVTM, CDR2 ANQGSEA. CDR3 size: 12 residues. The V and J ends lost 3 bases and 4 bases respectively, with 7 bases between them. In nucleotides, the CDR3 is TGCAGCGTTGATACAGGGGGAAACACCATATATTTT. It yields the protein CSVDTGGNTIYF. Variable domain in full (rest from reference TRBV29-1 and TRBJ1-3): SAVISQKPSRDICQRGTSLTIQCQVDSQVTMMFWYRQQPGQSLTLIATANQGSEATYESGFVIDKFPISRPNLTFSTLTVSNMSPEDSSIYLCSVDTGGNTIYFGEGSWLTVV.

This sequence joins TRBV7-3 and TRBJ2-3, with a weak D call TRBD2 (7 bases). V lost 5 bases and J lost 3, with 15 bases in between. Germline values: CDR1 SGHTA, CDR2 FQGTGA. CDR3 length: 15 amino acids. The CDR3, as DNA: TGTGCCAGCAGCCCCGTCGGGGGGCGGACAGATACGCAGTATTTT. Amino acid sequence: CASSPVGGRTDTQYF.

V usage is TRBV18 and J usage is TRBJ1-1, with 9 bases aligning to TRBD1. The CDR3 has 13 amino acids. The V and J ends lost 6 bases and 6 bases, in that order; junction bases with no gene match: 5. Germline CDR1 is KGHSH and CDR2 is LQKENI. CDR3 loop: CASSGQGWPEAFF. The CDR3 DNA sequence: TGTGCCAGCTCCGGACAGGGGTGGCCTGAAGCTTTCTTT.

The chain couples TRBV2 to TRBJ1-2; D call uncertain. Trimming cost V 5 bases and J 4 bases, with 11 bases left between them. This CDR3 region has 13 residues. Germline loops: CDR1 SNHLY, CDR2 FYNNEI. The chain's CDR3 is CASSLDGTYGYTF. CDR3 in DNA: TGTGCCAGCAGTCTCGACGGAACCTATGGCTACACCTTC.

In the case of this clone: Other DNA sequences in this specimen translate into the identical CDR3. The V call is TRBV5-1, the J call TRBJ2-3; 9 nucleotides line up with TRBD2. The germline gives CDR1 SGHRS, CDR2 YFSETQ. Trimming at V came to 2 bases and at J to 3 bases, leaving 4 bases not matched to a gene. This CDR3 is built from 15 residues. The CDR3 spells CASSLGRGGTDTQYF. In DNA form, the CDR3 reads TGCGCCAGCAGCTTAGGGCGGGGGGGGACAGATACGCAGTATTTT. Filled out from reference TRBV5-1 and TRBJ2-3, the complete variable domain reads KAGVTQTPRYLIKTRGQQVTLSCSPISGHRSVSWYQQTPGQGLQFLFEYFSETQRNKGNFPGRFSGRQFSNSRSEMNVSTLELGDSALYLCASSLGRGGTDTQYFGPGTRLTVL.

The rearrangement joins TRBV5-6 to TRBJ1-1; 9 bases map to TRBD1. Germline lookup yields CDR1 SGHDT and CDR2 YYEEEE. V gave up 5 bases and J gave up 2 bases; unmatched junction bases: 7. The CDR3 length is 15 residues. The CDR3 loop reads CASRRGTGTNTEAFF. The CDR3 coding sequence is TGTGCCAGCAGGAGGGGGACAGGGACAAACACTGAAGCTTTCTTT.

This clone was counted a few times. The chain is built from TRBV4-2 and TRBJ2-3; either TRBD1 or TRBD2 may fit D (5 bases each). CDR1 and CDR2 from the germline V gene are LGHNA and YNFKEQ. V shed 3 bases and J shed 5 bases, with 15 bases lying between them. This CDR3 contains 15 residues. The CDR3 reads CASSHPQGDGDTQYF. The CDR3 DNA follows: TGTGCCAGCAGCCACCCCCAGGGAGATGGAGATACGCAGTATTTT.

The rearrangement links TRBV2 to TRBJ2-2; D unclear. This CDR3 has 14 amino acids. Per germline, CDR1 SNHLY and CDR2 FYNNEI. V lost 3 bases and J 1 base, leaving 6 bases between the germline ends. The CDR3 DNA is TGTGCCAGCAGTGATGGGCAGAACACCGGGGAGCTGTTTTTT. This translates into CASSDGQNTGELFF.

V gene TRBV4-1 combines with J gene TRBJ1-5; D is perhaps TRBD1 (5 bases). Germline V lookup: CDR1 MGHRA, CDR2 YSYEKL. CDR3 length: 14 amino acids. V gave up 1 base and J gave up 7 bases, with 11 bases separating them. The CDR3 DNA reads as TGCGCCAGCAGCCAAGGACCCAGGGCCCAGCCCCAGCATTTT. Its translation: CASSQGPRAQPQHF.

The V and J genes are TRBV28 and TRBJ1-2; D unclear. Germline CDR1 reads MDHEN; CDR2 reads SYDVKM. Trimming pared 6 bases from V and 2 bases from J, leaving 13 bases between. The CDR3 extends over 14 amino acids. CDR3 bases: TGTGCCAGCAGCAAGGGCCAGAACAACTATGGCTACACCTTC. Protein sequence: CASSKGQNNYGYTF.

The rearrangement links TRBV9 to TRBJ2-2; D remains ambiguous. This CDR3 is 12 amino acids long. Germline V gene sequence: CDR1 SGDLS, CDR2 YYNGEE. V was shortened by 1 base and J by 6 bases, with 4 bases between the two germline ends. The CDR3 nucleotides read TGTGCCAGCAGCGTAACAGCCGGGGAGCTGTTTTTT. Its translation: CASSVTAGELFF.

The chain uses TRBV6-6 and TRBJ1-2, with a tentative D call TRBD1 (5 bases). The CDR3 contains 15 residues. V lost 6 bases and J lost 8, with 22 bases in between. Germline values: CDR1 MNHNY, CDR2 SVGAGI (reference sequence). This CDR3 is CASRPGGRVRRGYTF. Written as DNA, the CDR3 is TGTGCCAGCAGACCCGGGGGGAGGGTACGTCGGGGCTACACCTTC.